This TCR beta chain comes out of a study of cytomegalovirus exposure and HLA in healthy donors. In the case of this clone: The same CDR3 arises from other DNA sequences in this sample as well.

Profiled with immunoSEQ multiplex PCR; TCRdb holds only in-frame clones, not every one. The sample has tens of thousands of clones, around 96% seen once. The sample was PBMCs. This TCR was sampled from a man aged 18 to 30 in good health and CMV-seronegative.

The CDR3 DNA is TGTGCCAGCAGCTTCCAAGAGACCCAGTACTTC. This encodes CASSFQETQYF. V and J are TRBV28 and TRBJ2-5, with D unresolved. In germline, CDR1 is MDHEN, CDR2 SYDVKM. V lost 6 bases, J lost 1 base, and 3 bases lay in between. The CDR3 runs to 11 residues. The full variable domain, completed using reference TRBV28 and TRBJ2-5, is DVKVTQSSRYLVKRTGEKVFLECVQDMDHENMFWYRQDPGLGLRLIYFSYDVKMKEKGDIPEGYSVSREKKERFSLILESASTNQTSMYLCASSFQETQYFGPGTRLLVL.